Each of the 6 T cell receptor beta chains below was sequenced from the same sample in a study of blood T cell repertoires in COVID-19. Clones were sequenced by immunoSEQ multiplex PCR, and TCRdb holds only the in-frame ones, with some missing. The sample lists approximately 82,000 clones; approximately 78% were seen once. The sequencing sample was made of peripheral blood. The receptor source for this set is a human donor in a cohort sampled during active COVID-19.

The chain joins TRBV27 to TRBJ2-7, with 8 bases matching TRBD2. The CDR3 covers 14 residues. Germline V gene data show CDR1 as MNHEY and CDR2 as SMNVEV (reference sequence). J was trimmed by 6 bases and V by 2 bases; bases with no gene match: 6. CDR3 residues: CASSLAGGLFEQYF. CDR3 sequence (DNA): TGTGCCAGCAGTTTAGCGGGGGGCCTTTTCGAGCAGTACTTC.

V and J are TRBV19 and TRBJ1-5; TRBD1 matches 9 bases. With V trimmed by 5 bases and J by 2 bases, 7 bases remained unmatched. This CDR3 comprises 16 residues. From germline, CDR1 is LNHDA and CDR2 SQIVND (reference sequence). CDR3 in DNA: TGTGCCAGTAGTCCCTGGACAGGGGAAGGCAATCAGCCCCAGCATTTT. Its protein is CASSPWTGEGNQPQHF. The complete variable domain, with remaining parts taken from reference TRBV19 and TRBJ1-5, reads DGGITQSPKYLFRKEGQNVTLSCEQNLNHDAMYWYRQDPGQGLRLIYYSQIVNDFQKGDIAEGYSVSREKKESFPLTVTSAQKNPTAFYLCASSPWTGEGNQPQHFGDGTRLSIL.

Concerning this clone itself: Other nucleotide sequences in the sample specify the same CDR3. V gene TRBV7-3 combines with J gene TRBJ1-6, with a weak D call TRBD1 (6 bases). CDR3 length equals 14 residues. The V gene's germline CDR1 is SGHTA and CDR2 FQGTGA. Trimming cost V 3 bases and J 10 bases, with 13 bases left between them. CDR3 nucleotides: TGTGCCAGCAGCTTGTCTAGGGGGAACTCACCCCTCCACTTT. Its protein is CASSLSRGNSPLHF.

This chain uses TRBV7-9 with TRBJ2-1; the match to TRBD2 covers 7 bases. CDR1 is SEHNR, CDR2 FQNEAQ, per germline (reference sequence). J was trimmed by 2 bases and V by 7 bases; bases with no gene match: 5. The CDR3 consists of 14 residues. The CDR3 nucleotides are TGTGCCAGCACCCTGGCGGGGGCCTACAATGAGCAGTTCTTC. This gives the protein CASTLAGAYNEQFF.

The V call is TRBV18, the J call TRBJ2-5; 14 nucleotides line up with TRBD2. Germline V lookup: CDR1 KGHSH, CDR2 LQKENI. The CDR3 contains 16 residues. V trimming: 5 bases; J trimming: 1 base; junction bases outside the gene matches: 3. CDR3: CASSSGLAGGQETQYF. The CDR3 DNA is TGTGCCAGCTCATCCGGACTAGCGGGGGGCCAAGAGACCCAGTACTTC. Full variable domain (rest looked up from reference TRBV18 and TRBJ2-5): NAGVMQNPRHLVRRRGQEARLRCSPMKGHSHVYWYRQLPEEGLKFMVYLQKENIIDESGMPKERFSAEFPKEGPSILRIQQVVRGDSAAYFCASSSGLAGGQETQYFGPGTRLLVL.

The chain links TRBV5-1 to TRBJ1-2, with TRBD1 identical over 9 bases. CDR3 size: 16 residues. Germline CDR1 is SGHRS and CDR2 is YFSETQ. Unmatched junction bases numbered 12, after V lost 2 bases and J lost 7 bases. This CDR3 is CASSFRDRAKSIGYTF. The CDR3 nucleotides are TGCGCCAGCAGCTTCCGGGACAGGGCCAAATCTATTGGCTACACCTTC.